The 5 T cell receptor beta chains given below trace back to one sample, sequenced in a study of cytomegalovirus exposure and HLA in healthy donors. The study ran its PCR with 60 Vbeta and 13 Jbeta primers. Sequencing was performed with immunoSEQ multiplex PCR; in TCRdb, only in-frame clones are kept and a portion is missing. The sample has some 150,000 clones; approximately 80% are singletons. The sequenced sample was PBMCs. The receptors were sampled from a female donor in good health and CMV-seronegative.

The V call is TRBV19, the J call TRBJ1-5, with 8 bases lining up with TRBD1. J lost 6 bases, V lost 11 bases, and 15 bases had no gene match. CDR1 LNHDA and CDR2 SQIVND come from the germline V gene (reference sequence). The CDR3 loop spans 15 amino acids. The CDR3 sequence is CAGSQGQGAGQPQHF. DNA of the CDR3: TGTGCCGGATCCCAGGGGCAGGGGGCTGGTCAGCCCCAGCATTTT.

This clone was counted only a few times. The rearrangement uses TRBV19 and TRBJ2-1, with 12 nucleotides matching TRBD2. The CDR3 spans 19 residues. Germline assignment: CDR1 LNHDA and CDR2 SQIVND (reference sequence). Trimming took 3 bases from V and 0 from J; bases not matched to a gene: 9. This CDR3 reads CASSILGLAGLPSYNEQFF. The CDR3 nucleotides are TGTGCCAGTAGTATCCTGGGACTAGCGGGTCTACCCTCCTACAATGAGCAGTTCTTC.

This chain links TRBV7-2 with TRBJ2-7; 8 bases are shared with TRBD1. Per germline, CDR1 SGHTA and CDR2 FQGNSA. The CDR3 contains 16 residues. V dropped 4 bases and J dropped 4; count of bases not matched to a gene: 12. Here the CDR3 reads CASSSSERTGKYEQYF. In DNA, the CDR3 is TGTGCCAGCAGCTCATCCGAACGGACAGGGAAATACGAGCAGTACTTC.

The chain joins TRBV5-6 to TRBJ2-7; a weak D match, TRBD2 (6 bases). Germline CDR1 and CDR2: SGHDT and YYEEEE. This CDR3 is built from 13 residues. Between the trimmed V and J ends, which lost 0 bases and 4 bases, there was a span of 8 bases. CDR3 residues: CASSLVAGYEQYF. Here the CDR3 DNA reads TGTGCCAGCAGCTTGGTGGCGGGATACGAGCAGTACTTC.

This sequence joins TRBV19 and TRBJ2-1, with D maybe TRBD2 (6 bases). V was shortened by 1 base and J by 6 bases, with 10 bases between the two germline ends. This CDR3 contains 14 residues. Germline assignment: CDR1 LNHDA and CDR2 SQIVND (reference sequence). This CDR3 reads CASSIGISGNEQFF. CDR3 nucleotide sequence: TGTGCCAGTAGTATAGGTATTAGCGGCAATGAGCAGTTCTTC. The full variable domain, its missing parts supplied by reference TRBV19 and TRBJ2-1, is DGGITQSPKYLFRKEGQNVTLSCEQNLNHDAMYWYRQDPGQGLRLIYYSQIVNDFQKGDIAEGYSVSREKKESFPLTVTSAQKNPTAFYLCASSIGISGNEQFFGPGTRLTVL.